The present entry profiles one TCR beta chain with its context. The target antigen is unknown. Both 60 Vbeta primers and 13 Jbeta primers went into the PCR. Using immunoSEQ multiplex PCR, the repertoire was profiled, and TCRdb retains in-frame clones only, with some absent. The sample holds 150,000 to 200,000 clones, approximately 80% seen once. This sample stems from a study of cytomegalovirus exposure and HLA in healthy donors. Overall study findings and caveats: A later analysis reportedly found fewer N-insertions in an Asian-associated ancestry cluster than the approximately 730-donor mean. Several top significant clusters appeared, in a later analysis, to be linked to common viral pathogens.

Germline V lookup: CDR1 MNHNY, CDR2 SVGAGI (reference sequence). The CDR3 is 12 amino acids. The material sequenced was PBMCs. This clonotype originated in a man between 18 and 29 years old in good health and CMV-seropositive. The V and J genes are TRBV6-6 and TRBJ2-5; D is ambiguous. The DNA end is more similar to TRBJ2-7, so the J call may be wrong. DNA of the CDR3: TGTGCCAGCAGTTACTTACGCTACGAGCAGTACTTC. This translates into CASSYLRYEQYF.